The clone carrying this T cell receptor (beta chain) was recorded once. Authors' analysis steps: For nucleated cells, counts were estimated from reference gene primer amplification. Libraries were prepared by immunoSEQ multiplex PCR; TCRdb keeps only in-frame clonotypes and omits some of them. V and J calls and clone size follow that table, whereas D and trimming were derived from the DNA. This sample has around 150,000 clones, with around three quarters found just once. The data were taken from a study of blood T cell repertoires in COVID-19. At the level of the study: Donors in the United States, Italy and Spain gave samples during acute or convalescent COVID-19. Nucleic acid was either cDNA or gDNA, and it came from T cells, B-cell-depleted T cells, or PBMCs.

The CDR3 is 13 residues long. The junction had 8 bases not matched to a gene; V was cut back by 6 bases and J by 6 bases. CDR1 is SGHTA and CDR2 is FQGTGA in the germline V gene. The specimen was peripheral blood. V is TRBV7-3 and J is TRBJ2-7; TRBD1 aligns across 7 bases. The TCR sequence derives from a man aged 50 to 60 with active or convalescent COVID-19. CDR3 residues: CASRTTGNGEQYF. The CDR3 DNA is TGTGCCAGCAGGACGACAGGGAATGGCGAGCAGTACTTC. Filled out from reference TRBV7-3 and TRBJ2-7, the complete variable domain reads GAGVSQTPSNKVTEKGKYVELRCDPISGHTALYWYRQSLGQGPEFLIYFQGTGAADDSGLPNDRFFAVRPEGSVSTLKIQRTERGDSAVYLCASRTTGNGEQYFGPGTRLTVT.